Listed here are 9 T cell receptor beta chains from one sample, sequenced in a study of cytomegalovirus exposure and HLA in healthy donors. Vbeta (60) and Jbeta (13) primers were used in the PCR. Sequenced by immunoSEQ multiplex PCR; TCRdb stores in-frame clones only, minus some. The sample consists of 90,000 to 100,000 clones, roughly a tenth of them appearing once. Sequenced material: PBMCs. These receptors all stem from a man aged 50 or older in good health and CMV-seropositive.

The chain couples TRBV9 to TRBJ1-1; D uncertain. This CDR3 is built from 15 residues. Trimming left V 0 bases short and J 2 bases short, with 11 bases between. CDR1 is SGDLS, CDR2 YYNGEE, per germline. The CDR3 sequence is CASSVEGAVNTEAFF. The CDR3 nucleotides are TGTGCCAGCAGCGTAGAGGGAGCGGTTAACACTGAAGCTTTCTTT.

The V and J genes are TRBV6-1 and TRBJ1-1; unclear D gene. Germline V gene lookup returns CDR1 MNHNS and CDR2 SASEGT. The CDR3 is made up of 14 amino acids. The V end lost 4 bases, the J end lost 1 base, and 10 bases lay between the germline ends. The DNA of the CDR3 is TGTGCCAGCAGTGTGGTAGGGAGGAACACTGAAGCTTTCTTT. Residues: CASSVVGRNTEAFF.

The DNA for the CDR3 is TGTGCCAGCAGCTCTACCCGACAGAGGGGGAGATCCGAGGATAATGAGCAGTTCTTC. Encoded protein: CASSSTRQRGRSEDNEQFF. The V call is TRBV7-3, the J call TRBJ2-1, with D possibly TRBD1 on 6 matching bases. Germline V gene lookup returns CDR1 SGHTA and CDR2 FQGTGA. Trimming removed 4 bases at V and 7 bases at J, with 29 bases between. The CDR3 is made up of 19 amino acids.

The genes are TRBV27 and TRBJ1-5, with 8 bases fitting TRBD1. V shed 4 bases and J 4 bases; nucleotides not matched to a gene: 6. This CDR3 contains 15 residues. The germline CDR1 and CDR2 sequences are MNHEY and SMNVEV (reference sequence). CDR3 amino acids: CASSSHRGYNQPQHF. The CDR3 region has the DNA TGTGCCAGCAGTTCGCACAGGGGGTATAATCAGCCCCAGCATTTT.

The table lists this clone with a few counts. The V call is TRBV18, the J call TRBJ2-5; D is perhaps TRBD2 (5 bases). The end of the DNA fits TRBJ2-7 better, so the J call may be wrong. The CDR3 totals 13 residues. Germline V gene lookup returns CDR1 KGHSH and CDR2 LQKENI. The CDR3 sequence is CASSPVGVYEQYF. DNA for the CDR3: TGTGCCAGCTCACCGGTCGGGGTCTACGAGCAGTACTTC.

This clone was detected a few times. This sequence joins TRBV30 and TRBJ1-4, with TRBD1 as a possible D gene (5 bases). The CDR3 has 12 amino acids. V lost 8 bases and J 8 bases, leaving 15 bases between the germline ends. Germline lookup yields CDR1 GTSNPN and CDR2 SVGIG (reference sequence). CDR3 coding DNA: TGTGCCGTGAACAGGTTGAACGAAAAACTGTTTTTT. This encodes CAVNRLNEKLFF.

The chain recombines TRBV30 with TRBJ2-1; 8 bases are a match to TRBD2. CDR3 length: 16 residues. Trimming removed 1 base from V and 3 bases from J; junction bases left unmatched: 8. Germline loops: CDR1 GTSNPN, CDR2 SVGIG (reference sequence). The CDR3 reads CAWSAREAGVYNEQFF. The DNA of the CDR3 is TGTGCCTGGAGTGCTCGGGAAGCGGGAGTCTACAATGAGCAGTTCTTC.

As for this clone: The identical CDR3 is also encoded by other nucleotide sequences in the sample. The rearrangement joins TRBV2 to TRBJ2-7, with D perhaps TRBD1 (5 bases). This CDR3 has 13 amino acids. Looked up from germline, CDR1 is SNHLY and CDR2 is FYNNEI. V was pared by 8 bases and J by 3 bases, with 14 bases between. The CDR3 region is CASDRGTVYEQYF. CDR3 coding DNA: TGTGCCAGCGACAGAGGAACGGTCTACGAGCAGTACTTC.

The rearrangement joins TRBV6-1 to TRBJ1-5; TRBD1 might be the D (6 bases). The CDR3 has 16 residues. V was clipped by 2 bases and J by 3 bases, with 14 bases between them. The V gene's germline CDR1 is MNHNS and CDR2 SASEGT. The CDR3 DNA is TGTGCCAGCAGTGAAAGGCAGGGGCAGCCCAATCAGCCCCAGCATTTT. This sequence encodes CASSERQGQPNQPQHF.